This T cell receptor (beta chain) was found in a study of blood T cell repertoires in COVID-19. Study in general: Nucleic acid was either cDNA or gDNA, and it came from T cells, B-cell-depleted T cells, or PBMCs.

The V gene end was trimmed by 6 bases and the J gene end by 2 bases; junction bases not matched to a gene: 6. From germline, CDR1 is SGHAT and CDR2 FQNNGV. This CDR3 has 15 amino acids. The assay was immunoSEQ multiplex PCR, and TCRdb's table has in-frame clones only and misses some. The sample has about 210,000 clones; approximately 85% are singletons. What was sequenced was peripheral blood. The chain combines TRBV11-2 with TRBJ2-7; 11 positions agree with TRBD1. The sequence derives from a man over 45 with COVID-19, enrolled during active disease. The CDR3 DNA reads TGTGCCAGCAGACCGGGACAGGGGGAACCCTACGAGCAGTACTTC. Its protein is CASRPGQGEPYEQYF.